The sequence of this T cell receptor beta chain was determined in a study of CD8 T cells in Susac syndrome. About the study: Patients with Susac syndrome were therapy-naive, on corticosteroids, or on intravenous immunoglobulin alone at the time that blood was drawn.

Worth noting for this clonotype: Its target is not known.

Random hexamers served to reverse transcribe about 0.5 to 1 ug RNA. The immunoSEQ assay covered 54 Vbeta and 13 Jbeta segments for CDR3. TCRdb re-analysed the immunoSEQ multiplex PCR reads in MiXCR, keeping a single row per CDR3 protein. The data hold roughly 100,000 distinct CDR3 sequences, with around 96% observed a single time. The study's findings and limits: It was in TEMRA cells and active patients that Susac CD8+ clonal expansion peaked.

Trimming shortened V by 4 bases and J by 4 bases, and 18 bases separated the two germline ends. The CDR3 consists of 16 residues. From germline, CDR1 is KGHDR and CDR2 SFDVKD. The sequencing sample was made of CD8+ T cells from PBMCs. This clonotype originated in a human donor with Susac syndrome. J is TRBJ2-5 and V is TRBV24-1; the D is unclear. The CDR3, as DNA: TGTGCCACCAGTGACCCCTCGTGGGTTGGTCCAGAGACCCAGTACTTC. Translation gives CATSDPSWVGPETQYF.